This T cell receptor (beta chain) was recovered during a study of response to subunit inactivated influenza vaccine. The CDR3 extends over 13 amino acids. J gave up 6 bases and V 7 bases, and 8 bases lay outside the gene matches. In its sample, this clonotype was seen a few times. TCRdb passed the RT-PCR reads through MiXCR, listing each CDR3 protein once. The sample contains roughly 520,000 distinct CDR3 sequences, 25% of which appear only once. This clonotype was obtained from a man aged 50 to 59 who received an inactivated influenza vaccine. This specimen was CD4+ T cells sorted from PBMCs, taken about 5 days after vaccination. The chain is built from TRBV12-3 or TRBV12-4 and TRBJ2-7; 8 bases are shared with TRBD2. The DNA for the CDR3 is TGTGCCAGCACCCTAGCGGGCAGTTTCGAGCAGTACTTC. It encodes CASTLAGSFEQYF.